The clone carrying this TCR beta chain has a single count. The sample belongs to a study of blood T cell repertoires in COVID-19. Whole-study context: Whether acute or convalescent, the COVID-19 samples came from the United States, Italy and Spain.

V lost 0 bases, J lost 0 bases, and 4 bases stayed unmatched. There are 17 residues in the CDR3. Germline V lookup: CDR1 SGHNT, CDR2 YYREEE (reference sequence). Original handling: Reference gene primer amplification yielded estimated nucleated cell counts. The protocol was immunoSEQ multiplex PCR, while the TCRdb copy is restricted to in-frame clones and leaves out a portion. D and trimming were read from the DNA, whereas the V and J calls and clone size are those reported in that table. The data hold approximately 110,000 clones, with about two thirds observed a single time. The chain uses TRBV5-4 and TRBJ2-1; 9 nucleotides match TRBD2. This TCR was sampled from a human donor with acute or convalescent COVID-19. The donor label of this sample is uncertain. The sequenced sample consisted of peripheral blood. CDR3 residues: CASSLALRGGSYNEQFF. The CDR3 DNA sequence: TGTGCCAGCAGCTTGGCTCTGCGGGGGGGCTCCTACAATGAGCAGTTCTTC.